This TCR beta chain derives from a study of molecular identifiers for immune sequencing clone quantification. Turning to the study itself: Replicates involved a five-way split of RNA from roughly 18,000 or 92,000 naive CD8 cells, with sequencing of four.

The authors sorted naive CD8 T cells as CD8+CD4-CCR7+CD45RA+. Concerning this clonotype: Its antigen is as yet unknown. Compared with germline, one end of the junction differs, possibly owing to a read error.

In TCRdb, the PCR reads were re-called with MiXCR into one record per CDR3 protein. Found here are some 70,000 distinct CDR3 sequences, around 18% of them singletons; the top ten hold over 1.3%. Germline CDR1 is GTSNPN and CDR2 is SVGIG (reference sequence). The CDR3 is 17 amino acids. Study-level results: Reports indicate spiked Jurkat TCR RNA from one cell could be found among around 1 million naive cells.

This TCR was sampled from a human donor in good health. Some libraries in this study had Jurkat cell RNA spiked in. V is TRBV30 and J is TRBJ2-6; D possibly matches TRBD1 or TRBD2 (5 bases each). What was sequenced was naive CD8+ T cells from blood, with Jurkat cell RNA spiked in. Subset here: FACS-sorted CD8+CD4-CCR7+CD45RA+ naive T cells. The DNA of the CDR3 is TGTGCCAGGAGTGTTGGTGGGCGGTATACCGGGGCCAACGTCCCGACTTTC. This encodes CARSVGGRYTGANVPTF.